This T cell receptor (beta chain) came from a study of T cell responses to AZD1222 COVID-19 vaccine. Study results and caveats: The span of vaccine-associated CD4 TCRs extended across spike, with dominance at 160-218 and 743-854.

Points on this clone: Its cognate antigen is unknown.

The data were produced by immunoSEQ multiplex PCR, yet TCRdb's version contains in-frame clones alone and is incomplete. This table holds 120,000 or so clones, roughly 90% found once. Germline V gives CDR1 LGHDT, CDR2 YNNKEL (reference sequence). The CDR3 contains 15 residues. Trimming cost V 2 bases and J 3 bases; bases outside gene matches: 6. Material: peripheral blood, obtained on day 0 of AZD1222 vaccination. The chain employs TRBV3-1 (or the pseudogene TRBV3-2) and TRBJ2-7; 8 bases match TRBD2. This receptor was identified in an adult in good health. CDR3 sequence (DNA): TGTGCCAGCAGCCAAAGCGGGACTAGGTTCTACGAGCAGTACTTC. It yields the protein CASSQSGTRFYEQYF.